The clone carrying this TCR beta chain appeared a few times. The data were obtained in a study of beta chain features in type 1 diabetes. Expressed TCRB transcripts were sequenced because the isolated RNA had all been reverse transcribed beforehand. Profiling relied on immunoSEQ multiplex PCR, and the TCRdb table lists in-frame clones only, not all of them. The sample carries roughly 450,000 clones, 11% to 15% recorded once. Germline loops: CDR1 SGHNT, CDR2 YYREEE (reference sequence). The CDR3 covers 14 residues. Trimming left V 2 bases short and J 0 bases short, with 8 bases between. It was one heparinised blood draw, averaging around 100 mL, that each donor gave.

The chain has TRBV5-4 and TRBJ1-2; no reliable D call. Sequencing was performed on naive CD4+ T cells from blood. The source of this sequence is a man between 25 and 39 years old in good health. CDR3 region: CASSFDGANYGYTF. The DNA of the CDR3 is TGTGCCAGCAGCTTCGACGGGGCTAACTATGGCTACACCTTC.